This TCR beta chain is drawn from a study of T cells after yellow fever vaccination. For the study at large: By means of CD3, CD45RA, CCR7 and CD95, the EM, EMRA, CM and Tscm memory subsets were sorted.

In germline, CDR1 is SGHVS, CDR2 FQNEAQ. The CDR3 covers 13 residues. V dropped 4 bases and J dropped 5; count of bases not matched to a gene: 2. The 5'RACE template-switching step produced TCR cDNA and added a universal primer site and UMIs. TCRdb ran MiXCR on the 5' RACE reads and lists one entry per CDR3 protein. The sample lists tens of thousands of distinct CDR3 sequences; 5.2% were seen once. At least ten counts were recorded for this clonotype. Sequencing used PBMCs, either bulk or a sorted T-cell subset (CD4+, CD8+, memory, or dextramer-sorted; not recorded which), obtained about 41 days after the first yellow fever vaccination. The clonotype originates from a man between 18 and 35 years old who received the YFV17D yellow fever vaccine. This rearrangement joins TRBV7-8 to TRBJ2-5, with 9 bases aligning to TRBD1. DNA of the CDR3: TGTGCCAGCAGCTCGACAGGGGGGGAGACCCAGTACTTC. Encoded protein: CASSSTGGETQYF.